This TCR beta chain is drawn from a study of CD8+CD57+ T cells in acquired aplastic anemia. V was shortened by 1 base and J by 7 bases, with 26 bases between the two germline ends. CDR3 length: 18 amino acids. Germline CDR1 SGHAT, CDR2 FQNNGV. The sample holds a few counts of this clonotype. Profiles of TCR beta VDJ and CDR3 were generated from a genomic DNA template. From the reads, TCRdb called clonotypes with MiXCR, one entry per CDR3 protein. The data contain hundreds of thousands of distinct CDR3 sequences, roughly 34% of them singletons. Those patients picked for sequencing had displayed CD8+CD57+ cell expansion on flow cytometry. The patients, all of them, had severe acquired aplastic anemia. None of the patients had been given any therapy when their blood was sampled.

What was sequenced was sorted CD4+, CD8+, or CD8+CD57+ T cells (not recorded which) from PBMCs. This TCR was recovered from a human donor with aplastic anemia. The chain links TRBV11-2 to TRBJ2-7; possibly TRBD2 for D (5 bases). This CDR3 is CASSLGYGLTNTDWEQYF. CDR3 nucleotide sequence: TGTGCCAGCAGCTTAGGTTATGGGTTGACTAACACAGATTGGGAGCAGTACTTC.